One sample yielded the 10 T cell receptor beta chains listed below, sequenced in a study of blood T cell repertoires in COVID-19. The method was immunoSEQ multiplex PCR; TCRdb's version includes in-frame clones alone and lacks a portion of them. The sample lists approximately 290,000 clones; approximately 85% were seen once. The sequenced material came from PBMCs or T cells enriched from blood (not recorded which). Receptor source: a woman in her 30s who had recovered from COVID-19.

The CDR3 protein is CASSPTGYTEAFF. CDR3 in DNA: TGTGCCAGTAGCCCGACAGGTTACACTGAAGCTTTCTTT. The V call is TRBV19, the J call TRBJ1-1; maybe TRBD1 (6 bases). The V end lost 6 bases, the J end lost 3 bases, and 11 bases lay between the germline ends. The CDR3 spans 13 residues. CDR1 and CDR2 (germline): LNHDA, SQIVND (reference sequence).

The gene calls are TRBV9 and TRBJ1-1, with 8 bases aligning to TRBD1. The germline gives CDR1 SGDLS, CDR2 YYNGEE. CDR3 length: 15 residues. The J segment lost 8 bases and the V segment lost 0 bases, leaving 9 bases of the junction unmatched. DNA for the CDR3: TGTGCCAGCAGCGTAGGACCGAAAGGGGACAGGGAAGCTTTCTTT. Translating it yields CASSVGPKGDREAFF.

The genes are TRBV10-3 and TRBJ1-2; TRBD1 agrees at 8 bases. Germline loops: CDR1 ENHRY, CDR2 SYGVKD. The V gene end was trimmed by 9 bases and the J gene end by 8 bases; junction bases not matched to a gene: 11. The CDR3 covers 13 residues. CDR3 amino acids: CAMTGVNRLGYTF. For the CDR3, the DNA is TGTGCCATGACAGGGGTGAACCGGCTAGGCTACACCTTC.

The chain carries TRBV28 and TRBJ2-5, with 10 bases fitting TRBD2. With V trimmed by 5 bases and J by 6 bases, 18 bases remained unmatched. This CDR3 has 18 residues. Germline-derived CDR1 and CDR2 are MDHEN and SYDVKM. The CDR3 sequence is CASSPPGLAAPRLKTQYF. CDR3 bases: TGTGCCAGCAGTCCCCCCGGACTAGCGGCCCCGCGATTGAAGACCCAGTACTTC.

V is TRBV3-1 (or the pseudogene TRBV3-2) and J is TRBJ2-2, with 7 bases lining up with TRBD1. The germline gives CDR1 LGHDT, CDR2 YNNKEL (reference sequence). Trimming at V came to 2 bases and at J to 4 bases, leaving 7 bases not matched to a gene. The CDR3 is 16 amino acids. CDR3 bases: TGTGCCAGCAGCCAAACCCGGGACAGCAGCACCGGGGAGCTGTTTTTT. This codes for CASSQTRDSSTGELFF.

This chain joins TRBV10-3 and TRBJ1-4, with D possibly TRBD1 on 6 matching bases. The V end lost 10 bases, the J end lost 0 bases, and 12 bases lay between the germline ends. This CDR3 spans 14 amino acids. Germline loops: CDR1 ENHRY, CDR2 SYGVKD. In DNA form, the CDR3 reads TGTGCCACCTCGAGGGGGACAACTAATGAAAAACTGTTTTTT. The encoded protein is CATSRGTTNEKLFF.

The chain joins TRBV9 to TRBJ2-5; TRBD1 matches at 7 bases. Germline assignment: CDR1 SGDLS and CDR2 YYNGEE. Trimming at V came to 3 bases and at J to 3 bases, leaving 8 bases not matched to a gene. The CDR3 is 15 residues long. The CDR3 reads CASSAGTDRKETQYF. Written as DNA, the CDR3 is TGTGCCAGCAGCGCTGGGACAGATCGAAAAGAGACCCAGTACTTC.

The chain uses TRBV15 and TRBJ1-3, with a possible D match to TRBD1 (5 bases). Germline CDR1 LNHNV, CDR2 YYDKDF (reference sequence). The CDR3 has 14 amino acids. V gave up 2 bases and J gave up 0 bases, with 5 bases separating them. The CDR3 nucleotides are TGTGCCACCAGCAGACAGGGCTCTGGAAACACCATATATTTT. Protein product: CATSRQGSGNTIYF.

V is TRBV2 and J is TRBJ1-4; no clear D. The V end lost 5 bases, the J end lost 8 bases, and 12 bases lay between the germline ends. The length of the CDR3 is 13 residues. Germline values: CDR1 SNHLY, CDR2 FYNNEI. The CDR3 here is CASSKGVREKLFF. The DNA for the CDR3 is TGTGCCAGCAGTAAGGGAGTGAGAGAAAAACTGTTTTTT.

The J gene is TRBJ1-1, the V gene TRBV12-3 or TRBV12-4; D may be TRBD1 (5 bases). V lost 8 bases, J lost 5 bases, and 15 bases lay in between. The CDR3 runs to 13 residues. This CDR3 is CASLGRGKTEAFF. DNA of the CDR3: TGTGCCAGCCTCGGGCGGGGCAAAACTGAAGCTTTCTTT.